The 14 T cell receptor beta chains listed next were all sequenced from one sample in a study of shared clonotypes between healthy human individuals. Naive CD8 cells were CD45RO-negative, positively selected for CCR7, excluding terminally differentiated effector memory CD45RA+ cells. Assay used: immunoSEQ multiplex PCR; TCRdb lists only in-frame clones, some missing. The sample has about 2.1 million clones, 90% to 95% seen once. The sample taken for sequencing was naive CD8+ T cells from PBMCs. The receptors were gathered from a man aged 18 to 30 in good health. Some clones in this sample may be carry-over from other donors' samples.

The chain employs TRBV10-2 and TRBJ2-7, with 9 positions matching TRBD2. CDR3 length equals 13 residues. Germline V lookup: CDR1 WSHSY, CDR2 SAAADI. The ends lost 5 bases at V and 4 bases at J; junction bases unmatched: 3. The CDR3 bases are TGCGCCAGCAGTAATAGCGGGAGATACGAGCAGTACTTC. Protein product: CASSNSGRYEQYF.

The rearrangement links TRBV11-2 to TRBJ1-5; D call uncertain. The length of the CDR3 is 15 residues. Trimming removed 0 bases from V and 0 bases from J, with 6 bases in between. Germline-derived CDR1 and CDR2 are SGHAT and FQNNGV. The CDR3 loop reads CASSLDMSSNQPQHF. CDR3 in DNA: TGTGCCAGCAGCTTAGATATGAGTAGCAATCAGCCCCAGCATTTT.

The chain has TRBV4-1 and TRBJ2-3; 10 bases line up with TRBD1. J gave up 1 base and V 4 bases, and 5 bases lay outside the gene matches. CDR1 is MGHRA and CDR2 is YSYEKL in the germline V gene. This CDR3 contains 16 residues. Here the CDR3 reads CASSRGQGSGTDTQYF. CDR3 nucleotides: TGCGCCAGCAGCCGGGGACAGGGGTCTGGCACAGATACGCAGTATTTT.

The rearrangement joins TRBV28 to TRBJ1-1; 10 nucleotides align to TRBD1. CDR1 is MDHEN and CDR2 is SYDVKM in the germline V gene. The CDR3 is made up of 17 amino acids. With 3 bases clipped from V and 0 bases from J, the junction kept 7 bases outside the gene matches. The CDR3 DNA follows: TGTGCCAGCAGTTTGGACAGACAGGGGGCCATGAACACTGAAGCTTTCTTT. This translates into CASSLDRQGAMNTEAFF.

CDR3 nucleotide sequence: TGCAGCGTTGTACGCAGGGGCGAGACCCAGTACTTC. Translating it yields CSVVRRGETQYF. This chain connects TRBV29-1 to TRBJ2-5; D is possibly TRBD1 (6 bases). From germline, CDR1 is SQVTM and CDR2 ANQGSEA. The CDR3 spans 12 residues. V lost 4 bases to trimming and J lost 5 bases, with 11 bases between them.

This chain connects TRBV5-6 to TRBJ2-7, with 7 bases lining up with TRBD1. Germline-derived CDR1 and CDR2 are SGHDT and YYEEEE. Trimming cost V 4 bases and J 4 bases; bases outside gene matches: 8. CDR3 length: 14 residues. The CDR3 here is CASSSRGTVYEQYF. In DNA, the CDR3 is TGTGCCAGCAGCAGCCGAGGGACAGTGTACGAGCAGTACTTC.

The chain couples TRBV6-6 to TRBJ1-1; TRBD1 matches at 7 bases. The CDR3 is 13 amino acids. Germline trimming cut 4 bases from V and 6 bases from J; bases unmatched to any gene: 5. Germline loops: CDR1 MNHNY, CDR2 SVGAGI (reference sequence). CDR3 protein: CASSSDRAAEAFF. The DNA for the CDR3 is TGTGCCAGCAGTTCTGACAGGGCCGCTGAAGCTTTCTTT.

J is TRBJ2-1 and V is TRBV27; the D gene is possibly TRBD1 (6 bases). Germline CDR1 reads MNHEY; CDR2 reads SMNVEV (reference sequence). Trimming left V 2 bases short and J 6 bases short, with 17 bases between. This CDR3 spans 16 amino acids. The CDR3 DNA reads as TGTGCCAGCAGTTTAATGGGGGCGCAATCCCTCAATGAGCAGTTCTTC. Translated: CASSLMGAQSLNEQFF.

V gene TRBV29-1 combines with J gene TRBJ2-1, with D unclear. V was cut by 8 bases and J by 8 bases, with 13 bases left in between. CDR3 length: 11 amino acids. Looked up from germline, CDR1 is SQVTM and CDR2 is ANQGSEA. DNA for the CDR3: TGCAGCACCTTCGGCCCAGATGAGCAGTTCTTC. Residues: CSTFGPDEQFF.

The chain links TRBV4-3 to TRBJ2-5; 7 nucleotides align to TRBD1. J was trimmed by 4 bases and V by 1 base; bases with no gene match: 6. CDR3 length: 15 residues. Looked up from germline, CDR1 is LGHNA and CDR2 is YSLEER. CDR3 sequence (DNA): TGCGCCAGCAGCCAAGGGGACAGTTTGTTAGAGACCCAGTACTTC. This encodes CASSQGDSLLETQYF.

To note about this clone: The same CDR3 also results from other DNA sequences found in this sample. The V and J genes are TRBV7-9 and TRBJ1-2, with D maybe TRBD1 (6 bases). Trimming left V 5 bases short and J 2 bases short, with 9 bases between. CDR1 and CDR2 (germline): SEHNR, FQNEAQ (reference sequence). There are 13 residues in the CDR3. The CDR3 nucleotides are TGTGCCAGCAGCCCCAGGGGAAACTATGGCTACACCTTC. Amino acids: CASSPRGNYGYTF.

The chain recombines TRBV5-1 with TRBJ1-3; D call uncertain. The CDR3 spans 12 residues. Germline loops: CDR1 SGHRS, CDR2 YFSETQ. Trimming removed 7 bases at V and 2 bases at J, with 7 bases between. This CDR3 is CASSTPGNTIYF. CDR3 in DNA: TGCGCCAGCTCAACCCCTGGAAACACCATATATTTT. The full variable domain, in which reference TRBV5-1 and TRBJ1-3 provide the parts outside the CDR3, is KAGVTQTPRYLIKTRGQQVTLSCSPISGHRSVSWYQQTPGQGLQFLFEYFSETQRNKGNFPGRFSGRQFSNSRSEMNVSTLELGDSALYLCASSTPGNTIYFGEGSWLTVV.

V gene TRBV2 combines with J gene TRBJ2-6; a weak D match, TRBD2 (5 bases). Looked up from germline, CDR1 is SNHLY and CDR2 is FYNNEI. V was clipped by 6 bases and J by 0 bases, with 12 bases between them. The CDR3 covers 16 residues. This CDR3 reads CASSRRRDSGANVLTF. CDR3 DNA sequence: TGTGCCAGCAGCCGGAGACGGGACTCTGGGGCCAACGTCCTGACTTTC.

J is TRBJ2-7 and V is TRBV11-2; 8 nucleotides match TRBD2. Germline lookup yields CDR1 SGHAT and CDR2 FQNNGV. V gave up 0 bases and J gave up 4 bases; unmatched junction bases: 8. CDR3 size: 16 residues. CDR3 bases: TGTGCCAGCAGCTTAGATCCGGGACTAGGTGCTTACGAGCAGTACTTC. Translation: CASSLDPGLGAYEQYF.